The 19 T cell receptor beta chains listed next were all sequenced from one sample in a study of OX40 agonist ivuxolimab in advanced cancers. Here immunoSEQ multiplex PCR was the method, and the copy in TCRdb shows in-frame clones only, minus some. The table records tens of thousands of clones, around 91% of them present only once. This sample comprised CD4+ or CD8+ T cells sorted from blood, obtained in a trial of the OX40 agonist ivuxolimab. Source of these receptors: an adult with an advanced solid tumor such as melanoma, head and neck, liver or kidney cancer.

The V gene is TRBV27, the J gene TRBJ2-4; D unresolved. V lost 8 bases and J 0 bases, leaving 8 bases between the germline ends. This CDR3 is built from 13 residues. In germline, CDR1 is MNHEY, CDR2 SMNVEV (reference sequence). The CDR3 coding sequence is TGTGCCAGCGGGCCCCTAGCCAAAAACATTCAGTACTTC. Protein: CASGPLAKNIQYF.

The chain couples TRBV7-9 to TRBJ1-1; D is undetermined. V shed 5 bases and J shed 10 bases, with 17 bases lying between them. The CDR3 runs 13 residues. CDR1 is SEHNR, CDR2 FQNEAQ, per germline (reference sequence). Written as DNA, the CDR3 is TGTGCCAGCAGCCCAGAGGCAGAGGTCCGAGCTTTCTTT. This sequence encodes CASSPEAEVRAFF.

This clone was detected a few times. The V and J genes are TRBV4-3 and TRBJ2-1; D uncertain. The CDR3 has 13 residues. Germline assignment: CDR1 LGHNA and CDR2 YSLEER. The V end was cut by 0 bases, the J end by 8 bases, with 8 bases between. In nucleotides, the CDR3 is TGCGCCAGCAGCCAAGATTGGGGTCATGAGCAGTTCTTC. Translated, it gives CASSQDWGHEQFF.

CDR3: CASSQGQGVEGYTF. The CDR3 nucleotides are TGTGCCAGCAGCCAGGGACAGGGGGTAGAGGGCTACACCTTC. J is TRBJ1-2 and V is TRBV4-2; 11 positions match TRBD1. The V gene's germline CDR1 is LGHNA and CDR2 YNFKEQ. This CDR3 is 14 amino acids long. Trimming removed 3 bases from V and 8 bases from J; junction bases left unmatched: 5.

The chain's CDR3 is CASSLVGSGLYYGYTF. As DNA, the CDR3 is TGTGCCAGCAGCTTAGTGGGGTCGGGACTGTACTATGGCTACACCTTC. V is TRBV7-9 and J is TRBJ1-2; D may be TRBD1 (5 bases). The V gene lost 1 base and the J gene lost 3 bases, with 15 bases spanning the gap. Germline CDR1 SEHNR, CDR2 FQNEAQ (reference sequence). This CDR3 spans 16 amino acids.

The genes are TRBV4-1 and TRBJ1-5; D is perhaps TRBD1 (5 bases). Germline V gene lookup returns CDR1 MGHRA and CDR2 YSYEKL. Trimming stripped 0 bases from V and 2 bases from J, with 8 bases between. There are 15 residues in the CDR3. The chain's CDR3 is CASSQDRRGNQPQHF. In nucleotides, the CDR3 is TGCGCCAGCAGCCAAGACCGCAGGGGCAATCAGCCCCAGCATTTT.

V is TRBV7-2 and J is TRBJ1-5, with D perhaps matching TRBD1 (5 bases). The V gene's germline CDR1 is SGHTA and CDR2 FQGNSA. The CDR3 runs to 15 residues. V was cut by 2 bases and J by 4 bases, with 12 bases left in between. DNA for the CDR3: TGTGCCAGCAGCTTATCGCTCGACAGAAATCAGCCCCAGCATTTT. Translating gives CASSLSLDRNQPQHF.

V is TRBV27 and J is TRBJ1-4, with D tentatively TRBD1 (6 bases). The V end lost 5 bases, the J end lost 4 bases, and 14 bases lay between the germline ends. The germline gives CDR1 MNHEY, CDR2 SMNVEV (reference sequence). This CDR3 has 15 amino acids. CDR3 sequence: CASSPSGRGNEKLFF. CDR3 bases: TGTGCCAGCAGTCCCTCGGGCAGGGGTAATGAAAAACTGTTTTTT.

V gene TRBV6-5 combines with J gene TRBJ2-6; 7 bases line up with TRBD2. Germline V gene data show CDR1 as MNHEY and CDR2 as SVGAGI. V lost 4 bases, J lost 0 bases, and 0 bases stayed unmatched. The CDR3 is 15 residues long. Here the CDR3 reads CASSSGGSGANVLTF. CDR3 nucleotide sequence: TGTGCCAGCAGTTCGGGGGGCTCTGGGGCCAACGTCCTGACTTTC.

The chain employs TRBV27 and TRBJ1-2; D remains ambiguous. Trimming removed 3 bases at V and 2 bases at J, with 7 bases between. Per germline, CDR1 MNHEY and CDR2 SMNVEV (reference sequence). The CDR3 spans 13 residues. CDR3 in amino acids: CASSFGLNYGYTF. CDR3 bases: TGTGCCAGCAGTTTCGGGTTAAACTATGGCTACACCTTC.

The rearrangement uses TRBV30 and TRBJ1-2; D is ambiguous. The CDR3 is 11 amino acids. From germline, CDR1 is GTSNPN and CDR2 SVGIG (reference sequence). V shed 0 bases and J shed 7 bases, with 6 bases lying between them. The DNA of the CDR3 is TGTGCCTGGAGTGTGGTGGGTGGCTACACCTTC. Translated, it gives CAWSVVGGYTF.

The chain has TRBV19 and TRBJ2-7, with 7 bases identical to TRBD1. The CDR3 loop spans 14 amino acids. Germline V lookup: CDR1 LNHDA, CDR2 SQIVND (reference sequence). J was trimmed by 3 bases and V by 6 bases; bases with no gene match: 8. The chain's CDR3 is CASSQEGAYYEQYF. CDR3 nucleotides: TGTGCCAGTAGCCAAGAGGGGGCTTACTACGAGCAGTACTTC. Combining the CDR3 with reference TRBV19 and TRBJ2-7 gives the whole variable domain DGGITQSPKYLFRKEGQNVTLSCEQNLNHDAMYWYRQDPGQGLRLIYYSQIVNDFQKGDIAEGYSVSREKKESFPLTVTSAQKNPTAFYLCASSQEGAYYEQYFGPGTRLTVT.

The chain is built from TRBV7-6 and TRBJ2-7; TRBD2 agrees at 7 bases. V was pared by 4 bases and J by 0 bases, with 9 bases of the junction left unmatched. The V gene's germline CDR1 is SGHVS and CDR2 FNYEAQ. The CDR3 contains 16 residues. For the CDR3, the DNA is TGTGCCAGCAGCTCGCGCAGCGGGACCAGCTCCTACGAGCAGTACTTC. Protein sequence: CASSSRSGTSSYEQYF.

V and J are TRBV9 and TRBJ2-7; a possible D gene is TRBD2 (8 bases). The CDR3 runs to 16 residues. The V end lost 0 bases, the J end lost 6 bases, and 19 bases lay between the germline ends. In germline, CDR1 is SGDLS, CDR2 YYNGEE. The DNA for the CDR3 is TGTGCCAGCAGCGTAGCGGGAGGGGGCCTTGACTCCGAGCAGTACTTC. Protein: CASSVAGGGLDSEQYF.

This clone was recorded a few times. The chain has TRBV11-3 and TRBJ1-2, with unresolved D. The V gene's germline CDR1 is SGHNT and CDR2 YENEEA. The CDR3 sequence is 14 residues long. V was trimmed by 5 bases and J by 0 bases, leaving 10 bases between them. CDR3 coding DNA: TGTGCCAGCAGCCTACAGACCACTAACTATGGCTACACCTTC. This codes for CASSLQTTNYGYTF.

This clone was recorded a few times. The chain recombines TRBV27 with TRBJ1-6, with D perhaps TRBD1 (6 bases). Looked up from germline, CDR1 is MNHEY and CDR2 is SMNVEV (reference sequence). The length of the CDR3 is 14 residues. V lost 5 bases, J lost 4 bases, and 9 bases lay in between. Written as DNA, the CDR3 is TGTGCCAGCAGTCTTGGACAGTATAATTCACCCCTCCACTTT. Translating it yields CASSLGQYNSPLHF.

Only a few counts were recorded for this clone. The chain couples TRBV7-9 to TRBJ1-1; D unresolved. Deletions cut 5 bases from V and 6 bases from J, with 10 bases between. CDR1 and CDR2 (germline): SEHNR, FQNEAQ (reference sequence). The CDR3 loop spans 12 amino acids. The CDR3 sequence: CASSSGISEAFF. The CDR3 DNA sequence: TGTGCCAGCAGCAGTGGGATTTCTGAAGCTTTCTTT.

The chain carries TRBV6-5 and TRBJ1-5; D unclear. Germline CDR1 MNHEY, CDR2 SVGAGI. CDR3 size: 14 residues. V dropped 8 bases and J dropped 0 bases, with 11 bases sitting between them. The CDR3 is CASRPGYSNQPQHF. Written as DNA, the CDR3 is TGTGCCAGCCGGCCGGGGTATAGCAATCAGCCCCAGCATTTT.

The chain employs TRBV2 and TRBJ2-1; the D gene is possibly TRBD2 (6 bases). Germline V gives CDR1 SNHLY, CDR2 FYNNEI. The CDR3 has 13 residues. V gave up 4 bases and J gave up 8 bases, with 12 bases separating them. The CDR3 bases are TGTGCCAGCAGTGCCCCTAGCGATCATGAGCAGTTCTTC. It specifies CASSAPSDHEQFF.